A single sample gave rise to the 23 T cell receptor beta chains below, sequenced in a study of T cells in women clearing cervical HPV infection. This table comes from immunoSEQ multiplex PCR, and its TCRdb copy is limited to in-frame clones, with some not included. The sample has tens of thousands of clones. The specimen was blood buffy coat. The receptors originated from a woman aged 18 to 75 with a cervical HPV16 infection that either progressed to CIN3+ or cleared (not recorded which).

Concerning this clone itself: The CDR3 end lies 3 residues beyond the end of the read and is filled in from the germline J gene. V is TRBV30 and J is TRBJ1-2, with 9 nucleotides matching TRBD1. CDR1 and CDR2 (germline): GTSNPN, SVGIG (reference sequence). This CDR3 comprises 14 residues. V was clipped by 1 base and J by 5 bases; unmatched bases: 5. CDR3: CAWSAPGQGYGYTF. The CDR3 DNA, read in part, is TGTGCCTGGAGTGCCCCTGGACAGGGGTATGGC.

Concerning this clone itself: The read terminates 3 residues ahead of where the CDR3 ends, so the germline J gene completes it. The genes are TRBV28 and TRBJ2-7; D possibly corresponds to TRBD1 (5 bases). Trimming pared 4 bases from V and 0 bases from J, leaving 13 bases between. This CDR3 spans 15 amino acids. The V gene's germline CDR1 is MDHEN and CDR2 SYDVKM. The CDR3 loop is CASSSPGNPSYEQYF. The sequenced CDR3 bases are TGTGCCAGCAGTTCCCCAGGGAATCCCTCCTACGAG.

As regards this clone: The read comes to an end 3 residues before the CDR3 does, leaving the germline J gene to fill in the end. The chain links TRBV5-4 to TRBJ1-2; D unresolved. The CDR3 has 15 amino acids. Trimming shortened V by 0 bases and J by 4 bases, and 13 bases separated the two germline ends. Germline V CDR1 and CDR2: SGHNT, YYREEE (reference sequence). CDR3 bases read: TGTGCCAGCAGCTTGGATGGCAAGGTCCTCTATGGC. Translated: CASSLDGKVLYG. Given in full, the CDR3 is CASSLDGKVLYGYTF. Full variable domain (remainder filled in from reference TRBV5-4 and TRBJ1-2): ETGVTQSPTHLIKTRGQQVTLRCSSQSGHNTVSWYQQALGQGPQFIFQYYREEENGRGNFPPRFSGLQFPNYSSELNVNALELDDSALYLCASSLDGKVLYGYTFGSGTRLTVV.

A remark on this clone: From the germline J gene comes the end of the CDR3, since the read stops 3 residues before it. Other DNA sequences in the sample encode the same CDR3. J is TRBJ2-2 and V is TRBV5-1, with TRBD1 identical over 7 bases. CDR1 SGHRS and CDR2 YFSETQ come from the germline V gene. The CDR3 is 15 amino acids. J was trimmed by 0 bases and V by 2 bases; bases with no gene match: 1. The covered CDR3 bases are TGCGCCAGCAGCTTAGGGACAGCGAACACCGGGGAG. It specifies CASSLGTANTGE. The entire CDR3 reads CASSLGTANTGELFF.

On this clone: The observed sequence ends 3 residues before the CDR3 terminus, with the missing tail filled in from the germline J gene. The chain carries TRBV19 and TRBJ2-7; 7 bases fit TRBD1. Germline-derived CDR1 and CDR2 are LNHDA and SQIVND (reference sequence). Trimming removed 5 bases from V and 2 bases from J; junction bases left unmatched: 9. The CDR3 contains 15 residues. The CDR3 DNA, read in part, is TGTGCCAGTAGTGCTGGGGACAGCAGAGCCTACGAG. This codes for CASSAGDSRAYE. The complete CDR3 reads CASSAGDSRAYEQYF.

Remarks on this clone: The read ends 3 residues before the CDR3 terminus; that terminus is restored from the germline J gene. The rearrangement joins TRBV7-2 to TRBJ1-5; D uncertain. The germline CDR1 and CDR2 sequences are SGHTA and FQGNSA. The CDR3 totals 15 residues. Trimming shortened V by 3 bases and J by 1 base, and 10 bases separated the two germline ends. This CDR3 reads CASSFSAISNQPQHF. The sequenced part of the CDR3 DNA is TGTGCCAGCAGCTTTTCCGCGATAAGCAATCAGCCC.

About this clone: Read coverage stops 3 residues before the CDR3 terminus; the germline J gene supplies the remainder. The chain uses TRBV4-2 and TRBJ2-7; TRBD2 matches at 13 bases. In germline, CDR1 is LGHNA, CDR2 YNFKEQ. The CDR3 has 15 amino acids. V was pared by 2 bases and J by 4 bases, with 2 bases of the junction left unmatched. This CDR3 is CASSQTSGGAYEQYF. The covered CDR3 bases are TGTGCCAGCAGCCAAACTAGCGGGGGGGCTTACGAG.

Concerning this clone: Sequencing ends 3 residues short of the CDR3 end; the germline J gene provides the rest. This chain uses TRBV7-3 with TRBJ2-5; 7 bases match TRBD1. The V gene's germline CDR1 is SGHTA and CDR2 FQGTGA. This CDR3 has 15 amino acids. V gave up 4 bases and J gave up 2 bases; unmatched junction bases: 7. The CDR3 reads CASSSRQGQQETQYF. CDR3 DNA (partial): TGTGCCAGCAGCTCCCGACAGGGTCAGCAAGAGACC.

Of note for this clone: Read sequence stops 3 residues before the CDR3 end, and the germline J gene provides the missing end. The chain joins TRBV6-1 to TRBJ1-1, with no clear D. The V end was cut by 2 bases, the J end by 1 base, with 8 bases between. Germline V gives CDR1 MNHNS, CDR2 SASEGT. This CDR3 is built from 14 residues. CDR3 residues: CASSELGENTEAFF. CDR3 DNA, as far as it was read: TGTGCCAGCAGTGAATTGGGCGAGAACACTGAA.

This chain's CDR3 is CASSDEGAKGEQFF. CDR3 bases read: TGTGCCAGCAGTGACGAGGGGGCAAAGGGTGAG. The chain couples TRBV2 to TRBJ2-1; 7 nucleotides line up with TRBD1. The read finishes 3 residues shy of the CDR3 end, and the germline J gene is used to complete it. This CDR3 region has 14 residues. Trimming removed 3 bases from V and 9 bases from J; junction bases left unmatched: 8. Germline assignment: CDR1 SNHLY and CDR2 FYNNEI.

A word on this clone: The CDR3 extends 3 residues past the end of the read, so its final part is completed from the germline J gene. The rearrangement joins TRBV15 to TRBJ2-3; possibly TRBD1 for D (5 bases). V was trimmed by 1 base and J by 0 bases, leaving 8 bases between them. CDR3 length equals 15 residues. The V gene's germline CDR1 is LNHNV and CDR2 YYDKDF (reference sequence). The CDR3 protein is CATSRGRGSTDTQYF. The CDR3 bases that were read are TGTGCCACCAGCAGAGGTAGGGGCAGCACAGATACG.

Worth noting for this clone: The CDR3 extends 3 residues past the end of the read, so its final part is completed from the germline J gene. The chain employs TRBV7-4 and TRBJ1-3; 11 bases agree with TRBD1. V shed 3 bases, J shed 3 bases, and the junction held 7 bases outside the gene matches. This CDR3 spans 17 amino acids. CDR1 and CDR2 (germline): SGHVT, SQSDAQ. The sequenced CDR3 bases are TGTGCCAGCAGCTTCAAGGGGACAGGGGGTCGTGGAAACACC. This encodes CASSFKGTGGRGNT. The entire CDR3 protein is CASSFKGTGGRGNTIYF.

Turning to this clone: Read sequence stops 3 residues before the CDR3 end, and the germline J gene provides the missing end. The rearrangement links TRBV2 to TRBJ1-2; TRBD1 matches at 11 bases. This CDR3 is 15 amino acids long. The junction had 5 bases not matched to a gene; V was cut back by 6 bases and J by 2 bases. Germline V gives CDR1 SNHLY, CDR2 FYNNEI. CDR3 DNA, as far as it was read: TGTGCCAGCAGCCGAGGACAGGGGGCAAACTATGGC. Translated, it gives CASSRGQGANYG. The entire CDR3 protein is CASSRGQGANYGYTF.

Comments on this clone: The read ends 3 residues before the CDR3 terminus; that terminus is restored from the germline J gene. This chain uses TRBV7-6 with TRBJ1-2; 10 bases agree with TRBD1. Germline V CDR1 and CDR2: SGHVS, FNYEAQ. CDR3 length: 15 amino acids. Unmatched junction bases numbered 5, after V lost 0 bases and J lost 7 bases. The sequenced part of the CDR3 DNA is TGTGCCAGCAGCTTAGCGGTGAGGGACAGGGGTGGC. Its translation: CASSLAVRDRGG. The CDR3, in full, reads CASSLAVRDRGGYTF.

Comments on this clone: Read coverage stops 3 residues before the CDR3 terminus; the germline J gene supplies the remainder. The chain joins TRBV20-1 to TRBJ1-6; D ambiguous. Per the germline V gene, CDR1 is DFQATT and CDR2 is SNEGSKA (reference sequence). Trimming took 7 bases from V and 4 from J, leaving 14 bases between them. There are 14 residues in the CDR3. CDR3 bases read: TGCAGTGTTCCCTCTCCGGTTTATAATTCACCC. Its translation is CSVPSPVYNSP. The entire CDR3 protein is CSVPSPVYNSPLHF.

Note on this clone: The limits of the CDR3 on the DNA are not certain, so only TCRdb's listed CDR3 is given. The chain couples TRBV18 to TRBJ2-5; the table calls TRBD1, which could not be checked here. Ends included, the CDR3 has 15 residues. Germline loops: CDR1 KGHSH, CDR2 LQKENI. The CDR3 loop is CASSSTSGQEGTQYF.

Details on this clone: Coverage ceases 3 residues before the CDR3 finishes, and the germline J gene fills in the end. The gene calls are TRBV19 and TRBJ2-2; the match to TRBD1 covers 7 bases. The germline V gene has CDR1 LNHDA and CDR2 SQIVND (reference sequence). This CDR3 has 14 residues. V trimming: 5 bases; J trimming: 2 bases; junction bases outside the gene matches: 2. CDR3 sequence: CASSRQGNTGELFF. The sequenced part of the CDR3 DNA is TGTGCCAGTAGTCGACAGGGAAACACCGGGGAG.

With regard to this clone: The CDR3 end is not reached by the read, which stops 3 residues before it; the germline J gene fills it in. V and J are TRBV28 and TRBJ2-5; weak D call: TRBD1 (6 bases). V was shortened by 2 bases and J by 2 bases, with 12 bases between the two germline ends. This CDR3 has 15 residues. In germline, CDR1 is MDHEN, CDR2 SYDVKM. The sequenced CDR3 bases are TGTGCCAGCAGTTTACCCCAGACAGGACAAGAGACC. Its protein product is CASSLPQTGQET. The entire CDR3 is CASSLPQTGQETQYF.

About this clone: The read stops 3 residues short of the end of the CDR3; the missing end is completed from the germline J gene. The V gene is TRBV10-3, the J gene TRBJ2-7, with D possibly matching TRBD1 (5 bases). Trimming left V 8 bases short and J 6 bases short, with 11 bases between. The CDR3 runs to 11 residues. Germline CDR1 and CDR2: ENHRY and SYGVKD. CDR3 protein: CAISRGVEQYF. CDR3 DNA, as far as it was read: TGTGCCATCTCAAGGGGTGTCGAG.

The CDR3 protein is CASSTFEGQNTDTQYF. The sequenced CDR3 bases are TGTGCCAGCAGTACCTTTGAGGGACAGAACACAGATACG. The chain couples TRBV12-3 or TRBV12-4 to TRBJ2-3; TRBD1 matches at 7 bases. Read data end 3 residues before the CDR3 end; the end is taken from the germline J gene. The length of the CDR3 is 16 residues. The J segment lost 2 bases and the V segment lost 5 bases, leaving 10 bases of the junction unmatched.

Comment on this clone: The read gets to within 3 residues of the CDR3 end, and the germline J gene fills in the rest. The genes are TRBV29-1 and TRBJ1-1; 9 positions agree with TRBD1. Trimming at V came to 5 bases and at J to 4 bases, leaving 14 bases not matched to a gene. The germline V gene has CDR1 SQVTM and CDR2 ANQGSEA. The CDR3 extends over 16 amino acids. The part of the CDR3 DNA that was read is TGCAGCGTTTTCTCCGGGACAGGGTGGGTGGGCACTGAA. Amino acids: CSVFSGTGWVGTE. The CDR3 reads in full as CSVFSGTGWVGTEAFF.

About this clone: The read terminates 3 residues before the CDR3 end, so the remaining end is supplied by the germline J gene. The rearrangement joins TRBV18 to TRBJ2-1; TRBD2 agrees at 8 bases. Germline V gene lookup returns CDR1 KGHSH and CDR2 LQKENI. V lost 3 bases, J lost 5 bases, and 9 bases stayed unmatched. The length of the CDR3 is 16 residues. The CDR3 sequence is CASSPLQRGSNNEQFF. CDR3 DNA (partial): TGTGCCAGCTCACCCCTCCAGCGGGGGAGCAACAATGAG.

A word on this clone: The read terminates 3 residues before the CDR3 end, so the remaining end is supplied by the germline J gene. The chain recombines TRBV7-3 with TRBJ1-5, with D possibly being TRBD1 (5 bases). Germline V CDR1 and CDR2: SGHTA, FQGTGA. With 0 bases removed from V and 2 bases from J, the gap between germline ends came to 5 bases. This CDR3 is 14 amino acids long. CDR3: CASSLTGGNQPQHF. The covered CDR3 bases are TGTGCCAGCAGCTTAACAGGGGGCAATCAGCCC. The entire variable domain, with the rest obtained from reference TRBV7-3 and TRBJ1-5, is as follows: GAGVSQTPSNKVTEKGKYVELRCDPISGHTALYWYRQSLGQGPEFLIYFQGTGAADDSGLPNDRFFAVRPEGSVSTLKIQRTERGDSAVYLCASSLTGGNQPQHFGDGTRLSIL.